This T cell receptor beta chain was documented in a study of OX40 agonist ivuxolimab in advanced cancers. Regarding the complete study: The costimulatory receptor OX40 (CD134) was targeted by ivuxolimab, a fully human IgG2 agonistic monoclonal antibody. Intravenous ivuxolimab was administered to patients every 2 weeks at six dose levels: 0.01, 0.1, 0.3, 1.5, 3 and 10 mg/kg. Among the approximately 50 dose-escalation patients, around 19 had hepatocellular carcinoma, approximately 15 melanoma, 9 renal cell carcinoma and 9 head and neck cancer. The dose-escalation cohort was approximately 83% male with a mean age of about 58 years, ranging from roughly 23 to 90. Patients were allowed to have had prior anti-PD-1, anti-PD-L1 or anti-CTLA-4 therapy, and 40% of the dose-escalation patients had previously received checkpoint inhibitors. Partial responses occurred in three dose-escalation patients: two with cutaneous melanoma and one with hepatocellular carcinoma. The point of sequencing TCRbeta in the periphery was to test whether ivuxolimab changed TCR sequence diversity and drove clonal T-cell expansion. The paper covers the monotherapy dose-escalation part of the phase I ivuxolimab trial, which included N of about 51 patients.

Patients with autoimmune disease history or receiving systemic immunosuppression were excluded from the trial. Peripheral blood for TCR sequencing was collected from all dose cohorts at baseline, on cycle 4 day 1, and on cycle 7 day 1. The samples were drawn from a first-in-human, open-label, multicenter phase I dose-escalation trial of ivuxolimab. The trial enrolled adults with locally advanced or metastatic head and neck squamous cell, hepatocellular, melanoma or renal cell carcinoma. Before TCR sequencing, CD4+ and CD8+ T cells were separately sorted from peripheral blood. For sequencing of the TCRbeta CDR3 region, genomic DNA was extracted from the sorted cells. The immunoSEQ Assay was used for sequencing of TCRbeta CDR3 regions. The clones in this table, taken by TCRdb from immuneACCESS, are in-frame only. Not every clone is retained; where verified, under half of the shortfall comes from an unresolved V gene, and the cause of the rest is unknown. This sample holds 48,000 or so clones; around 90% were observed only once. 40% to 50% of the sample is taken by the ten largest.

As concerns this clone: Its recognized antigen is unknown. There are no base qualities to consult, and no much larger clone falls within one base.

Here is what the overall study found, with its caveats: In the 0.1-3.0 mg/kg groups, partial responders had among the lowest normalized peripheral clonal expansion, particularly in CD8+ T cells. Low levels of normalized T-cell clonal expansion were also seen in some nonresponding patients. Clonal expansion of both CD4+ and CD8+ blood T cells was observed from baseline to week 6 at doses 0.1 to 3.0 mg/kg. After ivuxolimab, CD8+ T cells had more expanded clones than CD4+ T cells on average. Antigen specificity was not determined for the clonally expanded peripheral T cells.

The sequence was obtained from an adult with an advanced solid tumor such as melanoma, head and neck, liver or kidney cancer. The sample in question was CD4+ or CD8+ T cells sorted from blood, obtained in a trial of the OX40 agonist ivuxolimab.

This receptor carries the CDR3 CASRERAGWAYEQYF. At the DNA level, the sequence is TGTGCCAGCAGGGAGAGGGCGGGGTGGGCCTACGAGCAGTACTTC. The rearranged chain carries TRBV27 and TRBJ2-7, with TRBD2 tentatively as D gene (6 bases match). The CDR3 contains 15 residues, cysteine and phenylalanine counted. Of the read, only the CDR3 DNA is kept; its 45 bases are in frame from base 1. The germline V gene encodes CDR1 MNHEY and CDR2 SMNVEV (reference sequence). V loses 6 bases of germline sequence and J loses 2 bases, and the interval between the two ends is 17 bases.